The 25 T cell receptor beta chains listed next were all sequenced from one sample in a study of control samples from healthy donors and cancer patients. The table came from immunoSEQ multiplex PCR; TCRdb's copy has only in-frame clones and leaves some out. Of roughly 450,000 clones listed, 90% are singletons. Sequencing was carried out using PBMCs. The receptors here all came from a man aged 35 to 55 with head and neck cancer.

CDR3 sequence (DNA): TGTGCCAGCAGCTTAGCGGTTGTGAGGAACACTGAAGCTTTCTTT. This gives the protein CASSLAVVRNTEAFF. This chain joins TRBV11-2 and TRBJ1-1, with D unclear. The CDR3 runs 15 residues. Trimming took 1 base from V and 1 from J, leaving 10 bases between them. Germline V lookup: CDR1 SGHAT, CDR2 FQNNGV. The whole variable domain, filled in from reference TRBV11-2 and TRBJ1-1, reads EAGVAQSPRYKIIEKRQSVAFWCNPISGHATLYWYQQILGQGPKLLIQFQNNGVVDDSQLPKDRFSAERLKGVDSTLKIQPAKLEDSAVYLCASSLAVVRNTEAFFGQGTRLTVV.

This sequence joins TRBV7-3 and TRBJ2-5, with D hard to call. V was shortened by 1 base and J by 2 bases, with 20 bases between the two germline ends. From germline, CDR1 is SGHTA and CDR2 FQGTGA. The CDR3 spans 18 residues. CDR3 sequence reads: CASSLIWVVLRWQETQYF. The CDR3 DNA reads as TGTGCCAGCAGCTTAATTTGGGTTGTGCTCCGATGGCAAGAGACCCAGTACTTC.

The chain links TRBV3-1 (or the pseudogene TRBV3-2) to TRBJ1-2, with D unclear. The germline V gene has CDR1 LGHDT and CDR2 YNNKEL (reference sequence). Trimming removed 1 base from V and 8 bases from J, with 8 bases in between. The CDR3 consists of 12 residues. DNA for the CDR3: TGTGCCAGCAGCCAAGGGGAGTGGGGCTACACCTTC. Translated: CASSQGEWGYTF.

The CDR3, as DNA: TGCGCCAGCAGCTCACGGGTGGGTGAAAAACTGTTTTTT. Protein sequence: CASSSRVGEKLFF. The rearrangement uses TRBV5-1 and TRBJ1-4; D gene unclear. CDR1 is SGHRS, CDR2 YFSETQ, per germline. V was pared by 3 bases and J by 7 bases, with 10 bases between. The CDR3 length is 13 residues. Using reference TRBV5-1 and TRBJ1-4 for the parts outside the CDR3, the full variable domain is KAGVTQTPRYLIKTRGQQVTLSCSPISGHRSVSWYQQTPGQGLQFLFEYFSETQRNKGNFPGRFSGRQFSNSRSEMNVSTLELGDSALYLCASSSRVGEKLFFGSGTQLSVL.

The rearrangement uses TRBV5-6 and TRBJ1-1; D is uncertain. The length of the CDR3 is 13 residues. Trimming left V 0 bases short and J 1 base short, with 4 bases between. Germline V gives CDR1 SGHDT, CDR2 YYEEEE. CDR3: CASSLAPNTEAFF. For the CDR3, the DNA is TGTGCCAGCAGCTTGGCCCCGAACACTGAAGCTTTCTTT.

The rearrangement joins TRBV5-5 to TRBJ2-7, with D possibly being TRBD1 (6 bases). CDR3 length: 15 residues. Trimming took 0 bases from V and 3 from J, leaving 13 bases between them. CDR1 and CDR2 from the germline V gene are SGHKS and YYEKEE (reference sequence). This chain's CDR3 is CASSLASGQNYEQYF. CDR3 in DNA: TGTGCCAGCAGCTTGGCAAGTGGACAGAACTACGAGCAGTACTTC.

The V gene is TRBV28, the J gene TRBJ2-1, with 10 bases that match TRBD2. The CDR3 covers 16 residues. V lost 6 bases and J lost 5; bases outside the gene matches: 10. Germline V lookup: CDR1 MDHEN, CDR2 SYDVKM. CDR3 DNA: TGTGCCAGCAGAGAAGGGGGGACTAGCGACCACAATGAGCAGTTCTTC. It translates to CASREGGTSDHNEQFF. Full variable domain (missing parts from reference TRBV28 and TRBJ2-1): DVKVTQSSRYLVKRTGEKVFLECVQDMDHENMFWYRQDPGLGLRLIYFSYDVKMKEKGDIPEGYSVSREKKERFSLILESASTNQTSMYLCASREGGTSDHNEQFFGPGTRLTVL.

The chain employs TRBV2 and TRBJ1-1, with 11 bases identical to TRBD1. The ends lost 6 bases at V and 5 bases at J; junction bases unmatched: 8. CDR3 length equals 15 residues. The germline gives CDR1 SNHLY, CDR2 FYNNEI. The CDR3, as DNA: TGTGCCAGCAGGAACGGACAGGGGGCAGATACTGAAGCTTTCTTT. Its translation is CASRNGQGADTEAFF. Looking up the rest from reference TRBV2 and TRBJ1-1 gives the full variable domain: EPEVTQTPSHQVTQMGQEVILRCVPISNHLYFYWYRQILGQKVEFLVSFYNNEISEKSEIFDDQFSVERPDGSNFTLKIRSTKLEDSAMYFCASRNGQGADTEAFFGQGTRLTVV.

V usage is TRBV4-1 and J usage is TRBJ1-6; no definite D call. Germline V lookup: CDR1 MGHRA, CDR2 YSYEKL. The germline V and J ends were trimmed by 1 base and 9 bases, with 13 bases remaining between them. This CDR3 region has 15 residues. The CDR3 nucleotides read TGCGCCAGCAGCCAAGTTAAGGGCTGGGGTTCACCCCTCCACTTT. Translated, it gives CASSQVKGWGSPLHF.

V and J are TRBV9 and TRBJ1-4; D is perhaps TRBD1 (5 bases). In germline, CDR1 is SGDLS, CDR2 YYNGEE. V was trimmed by 7 bases and J by 3 bases, leaving 13 bases between them. The CDR3 has 14 residues. The DNA of the CDR3 is TGTGCCAGCTCCCCAGGGTTTGCTAATGAAAAACTGTTTTTT. Translating it yields CASSPGFANEKLFF. Full variable domain (rest looked up from reference TRBV9 and TRBJ1-4): DSGVTQTPKHLITATGQRVTLRCSPRSGDLSVYWYQQSLDQGLQFLIQYYNGEERAKGNILERFSAQQFPDLHSELNLSSLELGDSALYFCASSPGFANEKLFFGSGTQLSVL.

This chain uses TRBV5-1 with TRBJ2-5; D tentatively reads TRBD1 or TRBD2 (6 bases each). The V gene's germline CDR1 is SGHRS and CDR2 YFSETQ. This CDR3 contains 15 residues. V was shortened by 4 bases and J by 2 bases, with 15 bases between the two germline ends. The CDR3 spells CASSPRLGGQETQYF. CDR3 bases: TGCGCCAGCAGCCCTCGGCTAGGGGGGCAAGAGACCCAGTACTTC.

This clone has a single count. Other DNA sequences in the sample encode the same CDR3. V and J are TRBV18 and TRBJ2-7, with unresolved D. Trimming removed 0 bases at V and 2 bases at J, with 8 bases between. The CDR3 loop spans 14 amino acids. Germline CDR1 is KGHSH and CDR2 is LQKENI. In DNA, the CDR3 is TGTGCCAGCTCACCACCGGCAGGACCCTACGAGCAGTACTTC. Protein product: CASSPPAGPYEQYF.

The chain recombines TRBV6-6 with TRBJ2-3; possible D gene TRBD1, 7 bases. V was shortened by 6 bases and J by 0 bases, with 28 bases between the two germline ends. CDR3 length: 20 amino acids. Germline loops: CDR1 MNHNY, CDR2 SVGAGI (reference sequence). The CDR3 spells CASSSSNPPAGQLSTDTQYF. The CDR3 DNA follows: TGTGCCAGCAGCTCCTCCAACCCACCGGCGGGACAGTTAAGCACAGATACGCAGTATTTT.

The V gene is TRBV5-5, the J gene TRBJ1-2; 7 positions agree with TRBD1. The CDR3 runs 14 residues. Trimming took 6 bases from V and 0 from J; bases not matched to a gene: 5. Germline loops: CDR1 SGHKS, CDR2 YYEKEE (reference sequence). The CDR3 spells CASTIDRANYGYTF. CDR3 DNA sequence: TGTGCCAGCACCATCGACAGGGCTAACTATGGCTACACCTTC.

This clone occurred once. The chain employs TRBV4-1 and TRBJ2-7; D possibly matches TRBD1 or TRBD2 (5 bases each). This CDR3 is built from 16 residues. Germline V gene data show CDR1 as MGHRA and CDR2 as YSYEKL. V was cut by 0 bases and J by 0 bases, with 12 bases left in between. The CDR3 region has the DNA TGCGCCAGCAGCCAAGATGCGTATGGGGGCTCCTACGAGCAGTACTTC. This codes for CASSQDAYGGSYEQYF.

The gene calls are TRBV5-1 and TRBJ2-6, with TRBD1 matching over 9 bases. V was pared by 1 base and J by 0 bases, with 5 bases of the junction left unmatched. This CDR3 spans 18 amino acids. From germline, CDR1 is SGHRS and CDR2 YFSETQ. In DNA form, the CDR3 reads TGCGCCAGCAGCTTGAGGGACAGGGAGAGCTCTGGGGCCAACGTCCTGACTTTC. Protein sequence: CASSLRDRESSGANVLTF. Drawing the rest from reference TRBV5-1 and TRBJ2-6, the complete variable domain is KAGVTQTPRYLIKTRGQQVTLSCSPISGHRSVSWYQQTPGQGLQFLFEYFSETQRNKGNFPGRFSGRQFSNSRSEMNVSTLELGDSALYLCASSLRDRESSGANVLTFGAGSRLTVL.

Concerning this clone: Other DNA sequences within the sample encode an identical CDR3. The chain joins TRBV18 to TRBJ2-1; 12 nucleotides line up with TRBD1. The germline V gene encodes CDR1 KGHSH and CDR2 LQKENI. With V trimmed by 3 bases and J by 6 bases, 6 bases remained unmatched. This CDR3 contains 16 residues. The CDR3 nucleotides are TGTGCCAGCTCACCTCCCGGGACAGGGGGCCTCAATGAGCAGTTCTTC. This gives the protein CASSPPGTGGLNEQFF.

The chain employs TRBV6-1 and TRBJ1-5; 10 bases align to TRBD1. Germline CDR1 MNHNS, CDR2 SASEGT. With V trimmed by 1 base and J by 5 bases, 5 bases remained unmatched. This CDR3 is built from 16 residues. The CDR3 DNA reads TGTGCCAGCAGTGAAGATGTTGGGACAGGGGATCAGCCCCAGCATTTT. Protein product: CASSEDVGTGDQPQHF.

The chain joins TRBV4-1 to TRBJ1-5, with 8 bases matching TRBD1. The CDR3 is 18 residues long. V shed 3 bases, J shed 3 bases, and the junction held 13 bases outside the gene matches. Germline CDR1 is MGHRA and CDR2 is YSYEKL. CDR3 in DNA: TGCGCCAGCAGCCAGGCCGGGACAGGAGTAGGGCCCAATCAGCCCCAGCATTTT. Its protein is CASSQAGTGVGPNQPQHF.

This chain uses TRBV7-2 with TRBJ1-5, with D maybe TRBD1 (6 bases). V lost 8 bases and J 0 bases, leaving 20 bases between the germline ends. Looked up from germline, CDR1 is SGHTA and CDR2 is FQGNSA. The CDR3 totals 17 residues. CDR3 sequence: CASDFGGAKASNQPQHF. In nucleotides, the CDR3 is TGTGCCAGCGACTTCGGGGGGGCCAAAGCTAGCAATCAGCCCCAGCATTTT.

J is TRBJ1-4 and V is TRBV27; D possibly corresponds to TRBD1 (5 bases). CDR3 length: 14 amino acids. Germline CDR1 MNHEY, CDR2 SMNVEV (reference sequence). V lost 8 bases, J lost 4 bases, and 14 bases lay in between. This chain's CDR3 is CASPEHRCNEKLFF. In DNA, the CDR3 is TGTGCCAGCCCCGAACACAGGTGTAATGAAAAACTGTTTTTT.

V usage is TRBV11-1 and J usage is TRBJ2-4, with TRBD2 as a possible D gene (5 bases). Per the germline V gene, CDR1 is SGHAT and CDR2 is FQDESV (reference sequence). Trimming pared 1 base from V and 0 bases from J, leaving 7 bases between. CDR3 length equals 15 residues. The CDR3 DNA reads TGTGCCAGCAGCTTAGACGGACTAGCCAAAAACATTCAGTACTTC. Its translation is CASSLDGLAKNIQYF. Full variable domain (remainder filled in from reference TRBV11-1 and TRBJ2-4): EAEVAQSPRYKITEKSQAVAFWCDPISGHATLYWYRQILGQGPELLVQFQDESVVDDSQLPKDRFSAERLKGVDSTLKIQPAELGDSAMYLCASSLDGLAKNIQYFGAGTRLSVL.

The rearrangement links TRBV6-5 to TRBJ2-3; weak D call: TRBD1 (5 bases). The germline V gene has CDR1 MNHEY and CDR2 SVGAGI. The CDR3 consists of 13 residues. Trimming took off 5 bases at V and 7 bases at J, with 13 bases between the two ends. CDR3 amino acids: CASSPDSGNTQYF. The CDR3 nucleotides read TGTGCCAGCAGTCCCGACAGTGGCAATACGCAGTATTTT.

The V and J genes are TRBV10-3 and TRBJ2-7; 7 nucleotides align to TRBD1. The V gene's germline CDR1 is ENHRY and CDR2 SYGVKD. The V gene end was trimmed by 1 base and the J gene end by 1 base; junction bases not matched to a gene: 4. The CDR3 has 15 residues. This CDR3 reads CAISEYPGGSYEQYF. The CDR3 DNA is TGTGCCATCAGTGAGTATCCAGGGGGATCCTACGAGCAGTACTTC.

The chain combines TRBV7-3 with TRBJ2-5, with D possibly matching TRBD1 (7 bases). Germline assignment: CDR1 SGHTA and CDR2 FQGTGA. This CDR3 comprises 15 residues. V gave up 3 bases and J gave up 4 bases, with 15 bases separating them. CDR3 sequence (DNA): TGTGCCAGCAGCTTCGGAGGGGGCGAGGGAGAGACCCAGTACTTC. It specifies CASSFGGGEGETQYF. Full variable domain (outside the CDR3, taken from reference TRBV7-3 and TRBJ2-5): GAGVSQTPSNKVTEKGKYVELRCDPISGHTALYWYRQSLGQGPEFLIYFQGTGAADDSGLPNDRFFAVRPEGSVSTLKIQRTERGDSAVYLCASSFGGGEGETQYFGPGTRLLVL.